These 12 T cell receptor beta chains were sequenced from one sample in a study of naive and memory T cell subsets. An equimolar mix of two oligonucleotides served as the beta constant-region primer for TRBC1 and TRBC2. The ligated cDNA underwent four PCR rounds using SP2 and nested alpha and beta constant-region primers. One entry per CDR3 protein results from TCRdb running MiXCR on the UMI-ligation and nested PCR reads. The data show over 800 distinct CDR3 sequences, 14% seen once. The material sequenced was CD8+ TEMRA cells from blood. Regarding subset: effector memory re-expressing CD45RA, CD45RA+ CD27-. The receptors shown here come from a human donor in good health.

The chain is built from TRBV20-1 and TRBJ2-1; either TRBD1 or TRBD2 may fit D (6 bases each). Germline lookup yields CDR1 DFQATT and CDR2 SNEGSKA (reference sequence). The CDR3 is made up of 15 amino acids. V dropped 5 bases and J dropped 0 bases, with 14 bases sitting between them. CDR3 DNA: TGCAGTGCTGGTCGGGGGCCAAGCTCCTACAATGAGCAGTTCTTC. This sequence encodes CSAGRGPSSYNEQFF.

The rearrangement links TRBV4-3 to TRBJ2-7; 8 bases are shared with TRBD1. CDR3 length: 14 residues. Losses at the gene ends were 1 base for V and 4 bases for J; bases not matched to a gene: 3. The V gene's germline CDR1 is LGHNA and CDR2 YSLEER. The CDR3 bases are TGCGCCAGCAGCCAAGGGACAGGGAAATACGAGCAGTACTTC. Translation gives CASSQGTGKYEQYF.

CDR3 nucleotides: TGTGCCAGCAGCTTACCGGGAGGGAAAGAGACCCAGTACTTC. It yields the protein CASSLPGGKETQYF. J is TRBJ2-5 and V is TRBV11-2; 8 nucleotides agree with TRBD2. The V and J ends lost 2 bases and 3 bases, in that order; junction bases with no gene match: 2. The V gene's germline CDR1 is SGHAT and CDR2 FQNNGV. The CDR3 has 14 amino acids.

V usage is TRBV10-3 and J usage is TRBJ2-1; a weak D match, TRBD2 (6 bases). There are 17 residues in the CDR3. Looked up from germline, CDR1 is ENHRY and CDR2 is SYGVKD. V was shortened by 2 bases and J by 3 bases, with 17 bases between the two germline ends. The CDR3 protein is CAISEKLALSYYNEQFF. The CDR3 DNA follows: TGTGCCATCAGTGAGAAGCTAGCGCTAAGCTACTACAATGAGCAGTTCTTC.

This sequence joins TRBV5-4 and TRBJ1-1; D is undetermined. The CDR3 has 14 residues. V was pared by 1 base and J by 4 bases, with 11 bases between. CDR1 and CDR2 from the germline V gene are SGHNT and YYREEE (reference sequence). CDR3 sequence (DNA): TGTGCCAGCAGCTTGCGTTATGTGGTCACTGAAGCTTTCTTT. This translates into CASSLRYVVTEAFF.

There are a few counts of this clonotype. J is TRBJ2-1 and V is TRBV15; 7 bases align to TRBD1. The germline gives CDR1 LNHNV, CDR2 YYDKDF (reference sequence). V gave up 0 bases and J gave up 4 bases; unmatched junction bases: 6. The CDR3 totals 16 residues. CDR3: CATSRDRTGLYNEQFF. CDR3 sequence (DNA): TGTGCCACCAGCAGAGATCGGACAGGTCTATACAATGAGCAGTTCTTC. Variable domain in full (rest from reference TRBV15 and TRBJ2-1): DAMVIQNPRYQVTQFGKPVTLSCSQTLNHNVMYWYQQKSSQAPKLLFHYYDKDFNNEADTPDNFQSRRPNTSFCFLDIRSPGLGDTAMYLCATSRDRTGLYNEQFFGPGTRLTVL.

At least ten counts were recorded for this clonotype. The chain is built from TRBV2 and TRBJ1-5; D perhaps matches TRBD1 (5 bases). Germline V gene data show CDR1 as SNHLY and CDR2 as FYNNEI. The CDR3 extends over 14 amino acids. Trimming removed 6 bases at V and 1 base at J, with 10 bases between. The CDR3 sequence is CASRGGMSNQPQHF. CDR3 DNA sequence: TGTGCCAGCAGGGGGGGGATGAGCAATCAGCCCCAGCATTTT. Complete variable domain (other parts from reference TRBV2 and TRBJ1-5): EPEVTQTPSHQVTQMGQEVILRCVPISNHLYFYWYRQILGQKVEFLVSFYNNEISEKSEIFDDQFSVERPDGSNFTLKIRSTKLEDSAMYFCASRGGMSNQPQHFGDGTRLSIL.

This clonotype is labeled as large. V is TRBV6-1 and J is TRBJ2-1, with D possibly matching TRBD2 (5 bases). CDR3 length: 15 amino acids. Trimming took off 2 bases at V and 2 bases at J, with 10 bases between the two ends. CDR1 MNHNS and CDR2 SASEGT come from the germline V gene. The CDR3 here is CASSETGVTYNEQFF. CDR3 in DNA: TGTGCCAGCAGTGAAACCGGGGTCACCTACAATGAGCAGTTCTTC.

This clonotype has a count of ten or more. This chain joins TRBV7-8 and TRBJ2-7; D is unclear. CDR3 length equals 15 residues. The germline V gene encodes CDR1 SGHVS and CDR2 FQNEAQ. Deletions cut 1 base from V and 5 bases from J, with 15 bases between. CDR3 amino acids: CASSLVQAPSHEQYF. Written as DNA, the CDR3 is TGTGCCAGCAGCTTAGTACAAGCCCCCAGCCACGAGCAGTACTTC.

By proportion, this clonotype is medium-sized. The V call is TRBV13, the J call TRBJ2-7; D possibly corresponds to TRBD2 (6 bases). The CDR3 has 16 residues. V lost 5 bases and J lost 3, with 20 bases in between. CDR1 PRHDT and CDR2 FYEKMQ come from the germline V gene (reference sequence). The CDR3 sequence is CASSHSWDSSIYEQYF. CDR3 bases: TGTGCCAGCAGCCATTCCTGGGACTCCTCTATCTACGAGCAGTACTTC.

This clonotype has just a few counts. CDR3 DNA: TGTGCCTGGAGTGTATTTGGGGATAATCAGCCCCAGCATTTT. Translating gives CAWSVFGDNQPQHF. The chain joins TRBV30 to TRBJ1-5; D gene ambiguous. The CDR3 spans 14 residues. The germline V and J ends were trimmed by 0 bases and 4 bases, with 10 bases remaining between them. Germline assignment: CDR1 GTSNPN and CDR2 SVGIG (reference sequence).

This clonotype was found a few times. The V call is TRBV12-3 or TRBV12-4, the J call TRBJ2-5; D assignment may be TRBD1 or TRBD2 (5 bases each). V lost 6 bases and J 2 bases, leaving 16 bases between the germline ends. The CDR3 sequence is 15 residues long. The CDR3 DNA reads as TGTGCCAGCAGCCACCACACGGGACCGCAAGAGACCCAGTACTTC. Its translation: CASSHHTGPQETQYF.